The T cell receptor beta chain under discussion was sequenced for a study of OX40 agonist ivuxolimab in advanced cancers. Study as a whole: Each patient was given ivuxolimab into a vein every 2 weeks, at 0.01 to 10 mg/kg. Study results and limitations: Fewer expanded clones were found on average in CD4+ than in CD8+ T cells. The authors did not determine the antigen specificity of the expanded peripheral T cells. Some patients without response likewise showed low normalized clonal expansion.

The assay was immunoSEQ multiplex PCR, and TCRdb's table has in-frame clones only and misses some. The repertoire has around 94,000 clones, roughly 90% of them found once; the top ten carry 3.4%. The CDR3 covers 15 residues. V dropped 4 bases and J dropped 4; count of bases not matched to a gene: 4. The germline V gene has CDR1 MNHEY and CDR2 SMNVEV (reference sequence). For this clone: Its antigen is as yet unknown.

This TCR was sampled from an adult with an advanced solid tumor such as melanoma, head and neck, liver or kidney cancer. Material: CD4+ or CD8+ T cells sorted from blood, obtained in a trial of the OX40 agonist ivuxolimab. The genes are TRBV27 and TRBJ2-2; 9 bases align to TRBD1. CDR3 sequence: CASSSQGAGTGELFF. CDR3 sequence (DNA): TGTGCCAGCAGTTCACAGGGGGCTGGCACCGGGGAGCTGTTTTTT.